The clone carrying this T cell receptor beta chain occurred a few times. What it binds is unknown. The data stem from a study of human T cells and chemical hapten exposure. For the study at large: Per-sample TCR yield variability stemmed mainly from small pooled library volume differences. Study-wide findings and caveats: DPC sensitization produced no change in TCRs with frequency above 1 in 1000.

Time point noted: healthy volunteer bleed at 2 weeks. The starting material, unfractionated whole blood, was used for total RNA extraction. V shed 3 bases, J shed 2 bases, and the junction held 7 bases outside the gene matches. Germline V gives CDR1 SQVTM, CDR2 ANQGSEA. CDR3 length: 15 residues. TCRdb processed the RACE reads anew with MiXCR; each CDR3 protein has one entry. The table includes roughly 100,000 distinct CDR3 sequences, approximately 8.2% detected once. The receptor was derived from a female donor in good health. Some clones in this sample may be carry-over from other donors' samples. The specimen sequenced was whole blood. The chain uses TRBV29-1 and TRBJ1-1, with TRBD1 matching 9 bases. CDR3 DNA sequence: TGCAGCGTTGAGGGGACAGGGCTTGACAACACTGAAGCTTTCTTT. Its translation: CSVEGTGLDNTEAFF.